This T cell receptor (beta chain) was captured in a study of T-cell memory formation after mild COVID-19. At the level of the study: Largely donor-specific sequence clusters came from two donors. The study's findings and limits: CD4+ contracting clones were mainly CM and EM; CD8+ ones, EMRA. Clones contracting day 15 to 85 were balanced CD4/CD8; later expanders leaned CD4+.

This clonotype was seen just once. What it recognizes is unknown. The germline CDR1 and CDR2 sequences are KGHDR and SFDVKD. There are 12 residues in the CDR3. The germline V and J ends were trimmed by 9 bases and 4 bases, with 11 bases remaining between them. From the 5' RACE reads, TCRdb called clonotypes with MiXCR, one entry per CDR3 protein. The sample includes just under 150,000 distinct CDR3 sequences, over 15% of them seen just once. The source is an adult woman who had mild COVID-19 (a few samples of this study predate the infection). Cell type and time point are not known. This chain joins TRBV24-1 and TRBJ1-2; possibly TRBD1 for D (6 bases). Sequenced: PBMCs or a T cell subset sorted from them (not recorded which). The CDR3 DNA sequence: TGTGCCACCGGGGACATAGTCTATGGCTACACCTTC. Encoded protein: CATGDIVYGYTF.